This T cell receptor beta chain was captured in a study of T cell changes during pregnancy in multiple sclerosis. The CDR3 contains 14 residues. The germline V and J ends were trimmed by 3 bases and 0 bases, with 8 bases remaining between them. Germline CDR1 MNHEY, CDR2 SMNVEV (reference sequence). Here immunoSEQ multiplex PCR was the method, and the copy in TCRdb shows in-frame clones only, minus some. The table records roughly 32,000 clones, 90% of them present only once. The clonotype originates from a female donor in good health, enrolled as a control in a pregnancy study. The specimen comprised CD4+ T cells from peripheral blood mononuclear cells, sampled in the second trimester of pregnancy. The rearrangement joins TRBV27 to TRBJ1-1; D is unclear. In DNA form, the CDR3 reads TGTGCCAGCAGTTTTGAGGGTATGAACACTGAAGCTTTCTTT. It specifies CASSFEGMNTEAFF.